This T cell receptor (beta chain) stems from a study of T-cell reconstitution after alpha-beta-depleted transplantation in children. TCRbeta library construction was performed incorporating unique molecular identifiers. TCRdb re-called the PCR reads through MiXCR, storing one row per CDR3 protein. The data hold 700,000 to 850,000 distinct CDR3 sequences, with roughly 15% observed a single time. This clonotype was counted a single time. The receptor's source is a male patient younger than 18 who had a stem cell transplant for acute lymphoblastic leukemia, so the T cells may come from the graft donor. Sequences were derived from PBMCs, mostly from graft donor cells, sampled 360 days after TCRalphabeta/CD19-depleted stem cell transplant.

The chain's CDR3 is CSARDLISGTIGNTIYF. The CDR3 nucleotides read TGCAGTGCTAGAGATCTCATCTCCGGGACAATAGGAAACACCATATATTTT. The chain employs TRBV20-1 and TRBJ1-3; D is perhaps TRBD1 (6 bases). The germline V and J ends were trimmed by 0 bases and 4 bases, with 19 bases remaining between them. Per germline, CDR1 DFQATT and CDR2 SNEGSKA (reference sequence). The CDR3 sequence is 17 residues long.